These T cell receptor beta chains were read from a single sample in a study of identical twins. Each CDR3 protein is one row after TCRdb ran MiXCR on the 5' RACE reads. The data show around 240,000 distinct CDR3 sequences, about 7% seen once. These data also featured in a second study, about yellow fever vaccine responses in identical twins.

The sequenced sample was memory (CD45RO+) T cells sorted from blood. The source of these receptors is a woman younger than 35 in good health. Each CDR3 is given with its conserved first and last residue. Fields, in order: V gene, CDR3 protein.

V gene: TRBV3-1; CDR3 protein: CASSQRVLATGELFF
V gene: TRBV7-2; CDR3 protein: CASSLGLAGAPGETQYF
V gene: TRBV28; CDR3 protein: CASSSGTGLHGTQYF
V gene: TRBV24-1; CDR3 protein: CATSDFAGDGSYEQYF
V gene: TRBV2; CDR3 protein: CASRVTGGTTPFF
V gene: TRBV3-1; CDR3 protein: CASSQDPREVNEQFF
V gene: TRBV9; CDR3 protein: CASSARGWEVAGGPRYNEQFF
V gene: TRBV11-2; CDR3 protein: CASSSLASGARGDTQYF
V gene: TRBV19; CDR3 protein: CASGSTPFGETQYF
V gene: TRBV3-1; CDR3 protein: CASSQRDSGVKQFF